This T cell receptor (beta chain) came from a study of blood T cell repertoires in COVID-19. Study summary: The United States, Italy and Spain supplied acute and convalescent COVID-19 samples.

In the authors' methods: Counts of nucleated cells, estimated from reference gene primer amplification, were obtained. Produced via immunoSEQ multiplex PCR; TCRdb's table is partial and in-frame only. For V, J and clone size, that table is used; D and trimming come from the DNA. The sample has 70,000 or so clones; around 85% are singletons. The CDR3 extends over 14 amino acids. V lost 2 bases and J 0 bases, leaving 5 bases between the germline ends. CDR1 is MNHEY, CDR2 SMNVEV, per germline (reference sequence). The sequence derives from a woman over 75 with active or convalescent COVID-19. This sequence joins TRBV27 and TRBJ1-5, with D hard to call. The source material was peripheral blood. The CDR3 bases are TGTGCCAGCAGTTTACAGAATAGCAATCAGCCCCAGCATTTT. Its protein product is CASSLQNSNQPQHF.